The T cell receptor beta chain described here comes from a study of beta chain features in type 1 diabetes. The entirety of the isolated RNA underwent reverse transcription, so expressed TCRB transcripts were sequenced. TCRdb's table, derived via immunoSEQ multiplex PCR, lists solely in-frame clones and lacks some. The table records around 400,000 clones, about 15% of them present only once. Trimming took off 7 bases at V and 2 bases at J, with 9 bases between the two ends. This CDR3 has 12 residues. CDR1 MDHEN and CDR2 SYDVKM come from the germline V gene. The sample holds a few counts of this clone. Its antigen remains unidentified. Overall study results and limits: Whether HLA type influences TCRB rearrangement remained unresolved here.

This sequence was found in a woman between 18 and 29 years old in good health. The sample consisted of naive CD4+ T cells from blood. The V gene is TRBV28, the J gene TRBJ2-7; tentatively, D is TRBD1 (5 bases). The CDR3 here is CASTIGAYEQYF. DNA for the CDR3: TGTGCCAGCACTATAGGGGCCTACGAGCAGTACTTC.